This TCR beta chain comes out of a study of blood T cell repertoires in COVID-19. About the study: The samples span acute and convalescent COVID-19 from the United States, Italy and Spain.

CDR1 and CDR2 (germline): SGHRS, YFSETQ. The CDR3 is 17 residues long. V was pared by 4 bases and J by 6 bases, with 13 bases of the junction left unmatched. In the authors' methods: Amplified reference gene primers provided the basis for estimating nucleated cell counts. Only in-frame clones appear in the TCRdb table, and some are missing; sequencing was by immunoSEQ multiplex PCR. V and J calls and clone size are given by that table; D and trimming were obtained from the DNA. The top ten clones hold approximately 5% of a sample with approximately 71,000 clones, about nine tenths of them seen once. The receptor was derived from a woman aged 18 to 35 with acute or convalescent COVID-19. The source material was peripheral blood. V is TRBV5-1 and J is TRBJ2-3, with TRBD2 matching 11 bases. CDR3 sequence (DNA): TGCGCCAGCAGCAGAGAGCTAGCGGGGGGACCCTGGGATACGCAGTATTTT. Amino acids: CASSRELAGGPWDTQYF.